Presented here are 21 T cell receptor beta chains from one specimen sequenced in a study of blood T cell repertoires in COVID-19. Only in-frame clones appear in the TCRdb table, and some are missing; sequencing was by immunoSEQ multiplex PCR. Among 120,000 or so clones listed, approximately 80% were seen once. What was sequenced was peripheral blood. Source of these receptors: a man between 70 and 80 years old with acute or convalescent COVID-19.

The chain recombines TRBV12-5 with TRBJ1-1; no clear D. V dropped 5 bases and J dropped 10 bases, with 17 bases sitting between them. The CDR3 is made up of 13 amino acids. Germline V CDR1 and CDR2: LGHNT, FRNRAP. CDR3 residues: CASGPRSVGSAFF. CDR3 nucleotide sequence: TGTGCTAGTGGTCCCCGTTCCGTCGGTTCAGCTTTCTTT.

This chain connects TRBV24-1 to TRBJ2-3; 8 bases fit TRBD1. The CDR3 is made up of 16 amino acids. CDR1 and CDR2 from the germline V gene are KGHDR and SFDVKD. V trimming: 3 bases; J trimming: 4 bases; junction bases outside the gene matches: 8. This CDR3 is CATSDPGQGSSDTQYF. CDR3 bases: TGTGCCACCAGTGATCCCGGACAGGGATCATCAGATACGCAGTATTTT.

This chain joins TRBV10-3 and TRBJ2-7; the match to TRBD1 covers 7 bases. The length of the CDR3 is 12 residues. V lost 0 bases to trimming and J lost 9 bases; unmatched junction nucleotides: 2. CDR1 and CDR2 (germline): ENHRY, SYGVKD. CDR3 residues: CAISESRGWQYF. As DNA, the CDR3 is TGTGCCATCAGTGAGTCCAGGGGGTGGCAGTACTTC.

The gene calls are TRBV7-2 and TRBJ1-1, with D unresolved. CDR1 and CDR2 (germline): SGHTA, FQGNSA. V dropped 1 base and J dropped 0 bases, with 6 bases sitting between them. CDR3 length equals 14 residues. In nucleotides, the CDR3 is TGTGCCAGCAGCTTAGTGCGGGTGAACACTGAAGCTTTCTTT. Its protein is CASSLVRVNTEAFF.

CDR3 amino acids: CASSPYREGYTF. The CDR3 nucleotides are TGTGCCAGCAGCCCGTACAGGGAAGGCTACACCTTC. V usage is TRBV9 and J usage is TRBJ1-2; possible D gene TRBD1, 6 bases. The CDR3 contains 12 residues. Deletions cut 4 bases from V and 8 bases from J, with 12 bases between. Germline CDR1 and CDR2: SGDLS and YYNGEE.

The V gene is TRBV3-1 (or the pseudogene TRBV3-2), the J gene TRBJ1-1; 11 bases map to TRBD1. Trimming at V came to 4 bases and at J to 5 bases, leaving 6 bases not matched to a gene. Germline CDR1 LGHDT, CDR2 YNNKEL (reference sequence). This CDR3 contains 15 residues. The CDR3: CASSPRTGGFTEAFF. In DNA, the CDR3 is TGTGCCAGCAGCCCTAGGACAGGGGGCTTTACTGAAGCTTTCTTT.

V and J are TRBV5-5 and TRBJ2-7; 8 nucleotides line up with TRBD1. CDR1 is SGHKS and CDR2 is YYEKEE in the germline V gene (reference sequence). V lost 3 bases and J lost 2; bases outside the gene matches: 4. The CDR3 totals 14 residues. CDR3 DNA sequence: TGTGCCAGCAGCTGGTCGACAGGGGCCTACGAGCAGTACTTC. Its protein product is CASSWSTGAYEQYF.

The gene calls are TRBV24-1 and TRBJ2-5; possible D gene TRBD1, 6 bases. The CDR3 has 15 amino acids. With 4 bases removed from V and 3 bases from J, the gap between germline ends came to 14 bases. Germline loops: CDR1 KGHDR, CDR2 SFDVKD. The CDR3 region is CATSDLDQGKETQYF. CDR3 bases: TGTGCCACCAGTGACCTCGACCAGGGGAAAGAGACCCAGTACTTC.

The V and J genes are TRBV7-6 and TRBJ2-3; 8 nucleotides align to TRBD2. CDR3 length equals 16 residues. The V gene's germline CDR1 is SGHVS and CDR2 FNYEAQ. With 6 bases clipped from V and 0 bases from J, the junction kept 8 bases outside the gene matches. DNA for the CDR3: TGTGCCAGCAGTTCCACACTAGCGGAGAGCACAGATACGCAGTATTTT. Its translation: CASSSTLAESTDTQYF.

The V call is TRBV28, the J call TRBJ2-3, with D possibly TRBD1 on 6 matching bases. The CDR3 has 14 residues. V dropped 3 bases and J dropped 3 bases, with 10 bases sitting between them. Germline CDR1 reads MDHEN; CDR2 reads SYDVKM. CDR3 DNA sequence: TGTGCCAGCAGTTTGGGGGCGCGGACAGATACGCAGTATTTT. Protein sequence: CASSLGARTDTQYF.

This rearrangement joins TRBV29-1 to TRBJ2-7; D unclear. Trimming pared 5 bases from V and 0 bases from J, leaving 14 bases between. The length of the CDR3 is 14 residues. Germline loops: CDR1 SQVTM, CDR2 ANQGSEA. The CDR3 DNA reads TGCAGCGTTCTAGATAGCTTGAGCTCCTACGAGCAGTACTTC. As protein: CSVLDSLSSYEQYF.

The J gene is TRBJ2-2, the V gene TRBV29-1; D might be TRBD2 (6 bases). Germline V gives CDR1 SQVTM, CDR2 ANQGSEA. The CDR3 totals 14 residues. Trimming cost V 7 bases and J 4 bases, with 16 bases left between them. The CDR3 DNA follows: TGCAGCGCCATAGGTTTGGGAGGCACCGGGGAGCTGTTTTTT. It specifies CSAIGLGGTGELFF.

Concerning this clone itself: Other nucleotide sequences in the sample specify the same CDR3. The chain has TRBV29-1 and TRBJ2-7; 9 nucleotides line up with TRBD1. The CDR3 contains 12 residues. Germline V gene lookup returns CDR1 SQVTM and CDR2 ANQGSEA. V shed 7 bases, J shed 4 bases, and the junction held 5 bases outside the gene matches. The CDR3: CSAGQGRYEQYF. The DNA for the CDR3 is TGCAGCGCCGGACAGGGGCGGTACGAGCAGTACTTC.

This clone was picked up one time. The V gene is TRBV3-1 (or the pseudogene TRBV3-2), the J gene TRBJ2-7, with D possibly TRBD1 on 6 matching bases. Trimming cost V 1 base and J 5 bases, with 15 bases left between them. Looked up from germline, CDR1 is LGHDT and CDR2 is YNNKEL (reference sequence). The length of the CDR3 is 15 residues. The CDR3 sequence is CASSQGETGGHEQYF. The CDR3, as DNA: TGTGCCAGCAGCCAAGGGGAGACAGGTGGCCACGAGCAGTACTTC.

Here the CDR3 reads CASSQLVRGDIQYF. CDR3 in DNA: TGTGCCAGCAGCCAGCTCGTACGGGGGGACATTCAGTACTTC. The gene calls are TRBV5-5 and TRBJ2-4; 7 bases are a match to TRBD2. V shed 4 bases, J shed 8 bases, and the junction held 9 bases outside the gene matches. The germline gives CDR1 SGHKS, CDR2 YYEKEE (reference sequence). The CDR3 totals 14 residues. Full variable domain (missing parts from reference TRBV5-5 and TRBJ2-4): DAGVTQSPTHLIKTRGQQVTLRCSPISGHKSVSWYQQVLGQGPQFIFQYYEKEERGRGNFPDRFSARQFPNYSSELNVNALLLGDSALYLCASSQLVRGDIQYFGAGTRLSVL.

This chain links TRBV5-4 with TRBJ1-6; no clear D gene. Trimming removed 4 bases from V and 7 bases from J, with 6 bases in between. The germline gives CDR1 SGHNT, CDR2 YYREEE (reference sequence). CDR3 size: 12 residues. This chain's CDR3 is CASSTENSPLHF. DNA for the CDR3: TGTGCCAGCAGCACGGAGAATTCACCCCTCCACTTT.

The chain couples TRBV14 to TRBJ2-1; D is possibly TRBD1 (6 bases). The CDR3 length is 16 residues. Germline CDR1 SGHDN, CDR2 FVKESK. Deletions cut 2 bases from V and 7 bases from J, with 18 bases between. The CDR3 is CASSQIDRTTGNEQFF. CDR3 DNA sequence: TGTGCCAGCAGCCAAATCGACCGTACCACAGGGAATGAGCAGTTCTTC. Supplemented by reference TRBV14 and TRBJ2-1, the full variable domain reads EAGVTQFPSHSVIEKGQTVTLRCDPISGHDNLYWYRRVMGKEIKFLLHFVKESKQDESGMPNNRFLAERTGGTYSTLKVQPAELEDSGVYFCASSQIDRTTGNEQFFGPGTRLTVL.

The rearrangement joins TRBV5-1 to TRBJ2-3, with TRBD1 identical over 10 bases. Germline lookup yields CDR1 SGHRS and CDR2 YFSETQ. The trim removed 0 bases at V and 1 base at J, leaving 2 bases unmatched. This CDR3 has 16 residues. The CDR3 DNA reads TGCGCCAGCAGCTTGGACGGGACAGGGGGCACAGATACGCAGTATTTT. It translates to CASSLDGTGGTDTQYF.

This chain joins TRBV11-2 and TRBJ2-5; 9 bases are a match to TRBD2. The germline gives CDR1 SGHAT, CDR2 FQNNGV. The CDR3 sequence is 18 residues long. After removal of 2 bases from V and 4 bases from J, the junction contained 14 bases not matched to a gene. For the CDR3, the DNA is TGTGCCAGCAGCTTATTGGGGAATAGCGGGGGCGTTGCAGAGACCCAGTACTTC. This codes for CASSLLGNSGGVAETQYF.

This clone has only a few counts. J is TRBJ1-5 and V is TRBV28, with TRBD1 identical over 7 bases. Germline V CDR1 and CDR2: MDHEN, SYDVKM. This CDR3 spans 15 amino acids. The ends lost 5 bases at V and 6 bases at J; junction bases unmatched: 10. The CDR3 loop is CASSRPRGQGQPQHF. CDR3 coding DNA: TGTGCCAGCAGTCGTCCGAGGGGGCAAGGTCAGCCCCAGCATTTT. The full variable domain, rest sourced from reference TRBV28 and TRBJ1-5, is DVKVTQSSRYLVKRTGEKVFLECVQDMDHENMFWYRQDPGLGLRLIYFSYDVKMKEKGDIPEGYSVSREKKERFSLILESASTNQTSMYLCASSRPRGQGQPQHFGDGTRLSIL.

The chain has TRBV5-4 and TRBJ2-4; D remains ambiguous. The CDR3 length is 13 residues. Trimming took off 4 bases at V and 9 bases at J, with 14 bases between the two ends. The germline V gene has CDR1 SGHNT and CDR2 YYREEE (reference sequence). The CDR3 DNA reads TGTGCCAGCAGCACGCCTGCCCTCGGCATTCAGTACTTC. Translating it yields CASSTPALGIQYF.